The 16 T cell receptor beta chains below were found in one sample sequenced in a study of cytomegalovirus exposure and HLA in healthy donors. PCR was performed using 60 Vbeta and 13 Jbeta primers. Sequencing used immunoSEQ multiplex PCR; TCRdb keeps in-frame clones, though not all of them. The table has about 200,000 clones, approximately 85% seen once. Sequences were obtained from PBMCs. The receptors originated from a woman between 50 and 59 years old in good health and CMV-seronegative.

This clone was picked up one time. The chain recombines TRBV6-1 with TRBJ1-2, with D possibly matching TRBD1 (6 bases). V shed 5 bases and J shed 4 bases, with 17 bases lying between them. This CDR3 region has 15 residues. Looked up from germline, CDR1 is MNHNS and CDR2 is SASEGT. The CDR3 reads CASSFRDIGLYGYTF. Written as DNA, the CDR3 is TGTGCCAGCAGTTTCCGGGACATCGGCCTCTATGGCTACACCTTC.

This sequence joins TRBV7-9 and TRBJ1-1; D is unclear. V lost 2 bases and J lost 2, with 6 bases in between. Germline CDR1 SEHNR, CDR2 FQNEAQ (reference sequence). This CDR3 contains 13 residues. The CDR3 here is CASSLQENTEAFF. As DNA, the CDR3 is TGTGCCAGCAGCTTACAGGAAAACACTGAAGCTTTCTTT.

The gene calls are TRBV2 and TRBJ2-7; 8 bases agree with TRBD1. This CDR3 contains 14 residues. In germline, CDR1 is SNHLY, CDR2 FYNNEI. V trimming: 8 bases; J trimming: 1 base; junction bases outside the gene matches: 7. The CDR3 spells CASDGTGQSYEQYF. The CDR3 DNA sequence: TGTGCCAGCGATGGGACAGGACAATCCTACGAGCAGTACTTC.

This chain's CDR3 is CASSDRLNTEAFF. The CDR3 DNA reads TGTGCCAGTAGCGACAGGTTGAACACTGAAGCTTTCTTT. The gene calls are TRBV19 and TRBJ1-1; tentative D call: TRBD1 (6 bases). The V and J ends lost 6 bases and 0 bases respectively, with 8 bases between them. Germline V lookup: CDR1 LNHDA, CDR2 SQIVND (reference sequence). This CDR3 contains 13 residues.

As concerns this clone: Additional DNA sequences in this sample encode the identical CDR3. This chain joins TRBV4-3 and TRBJ2-7; no reliable D call. CDR3 length: 14 residues. Germline CDR1 is LGHNA and CDR2 is YSLEER. V was shortened by 0 bases and J by 2 bases, with 8 bases between the two germline ends. CDR3 protein: CASSQDRTTYEQYF. The CDR3 DNA is TGCGCCAGCAGCCAAGACAGAACTACCTACGAGCAGTACTTC.

The V call is TRBV9, the J call TRBJ1-2; 8 bases line up with TRBD1. CDR1 is SGDLS and CDR2 is YYNGEE in the germline V gene. The CDR3 contains 14 residues. J was trimmed by 6 bases and V by 0 bases; bases with no gene match: 4. This chain's CDR3 is CASSVVRTGHGYTF. The CDR3, as DNA: TGTGCCAGCAGCGTAGTAAGGACAGGGCATGGCTACACCTTC.

This chain connects TRBV6-1 to TRBJ1-3; the D is unclear. The CDR3 is made up of 14 amino acids. Trimming removed 6 bases at V and 0 bases at J, with 9 bases between. Germline CDR1 reads MNHNS; CDR2 reads SASEGT. The CDR3 here is CASRPDFSGNTIYF. The CDR3 DNA follows: TGTGCCAGCAGGCCAGACTTCTCTGGAAACACCATATATTTT.

The gene calls are TRBV6-6 and TRBJ1-1; 10 nucleotides align to TRBD1. The CDR3 loop spans 16 amino acids. The ends lost 4 bases at V and 0 bases at J; junction bases unmatched: 5. Germline loops: CDR1 MNHNY, CDR2 SVGAGI (reference sequence). CDR3 amino acids: CASSSGTGVMNTEAFF. CDR3 coding DNA: TGTGCCAGCAGTTCTGGGACAGGGGTTATGAACACTGAAGCTTTCTTT.

This clone was counted a single time. J is TRBJ2-7 and V is TRBV5-6, with D possibly TRBD1 on 5 matching bases. The germline CDR1 and CDR2 sequences are SGHDT and YYEEEE. The CDR3 has 16 residues. V lost 2 bases and J 3 bases, leaving 18 bases between the germline ends. CDR3 nucleotides: TGTGCCAGCAGCTTAGCCGGGTCTAGAAGGGGCTACGAGCAGTACTTC. It is translated as CASSLAGSRRGYEQYF.

The chain uses TRBV6-6 and TRBJ2-1, with 9 nucleotides matching TRBD1. The CDR3 is 13 amino acids. V lost 6 bases to trimming and J lost 9 bases; unmatched junction nucleotides: 6. Germline V lookup: CDR1 MNHNY, CDR2 SVGAGI (reference sequence). DNA of the CDR3: TGTGCCAGCAGCTGGGGACAGGGCAGTGAGCAGTTCTTC. Its protein product is CASSWGQGSEQFF.

V gene TRBV6-6 combines with J gene TRBJ1-5; D not certain. The CDR3 runs to 14 residues. Trimming removed 7 bases at V and 2 bases at J, with 12 bases between. Germline V gives CDR1 MNHNY, CDR2 SVGAGI (reference sequence). The CDR3 DNA reads TGTGCCAGCATTCGGCAGGTGGGCAATCAGCCCCAGCATTTT. Translated: CASIRQVGNQPQHF.

V and J are TRBV28 and TRBJ1-1, with D possibly matching TRBD1 (5 bases). V was trimmed by 5 bases and J by 7 bases, leaving 17 bases between them. The CDR3 has 14 amino acids. From germline, CDR1 is MDHEN and CDR2 SYDVKM. CDR3 in DNA: TGTGCCAGCAGTCCTAGTCCTAACAGGTATGAAGCTTTCTTT. Its translation is CASSPSPNRYEAFF.

The rearrangement links TRBV18 to TRBJ1-4, with 7 bases that match TRBD1. The J segment lost 11 bases and the V segment lost 2 bases, leaving 11 bases of the junction unmatched. CDR1 KGHSH and CDR2 LQKENI come from the germline V gene. This CDR3 is 15 amino acids long. For the CDR3, the DNA is TGTGCCAGCTCACCAGGGACAGCAACCTTTGCGAAACTGTTTTTT. Residues: CASSPGTATFAKLFF.

Concerning this clone: Other DNA sequences in this sample translate to the same CDR3. The chain combines TRBV28 with TRBJ1-4; a possible D gene is TRBD1 (5 bases). CDR1 and CDR2 from the germline V gene are MDHEN and SYDVKM. CDR3 size: 13 residues. V lost 2 bases and J 5 bases, leaving 6 bases between the germline ends. CDR3 loop: CASSLGGNEKLFF. CDR3 sequence (DNA): TGTGCCAGCAGTTTAGGGGGGAATGAAAAACTGTTTTTT.

CDR3 bases: TGTGCCAGCAGTTACTCAAAGGCAGGTGGCTACACCTTC. This gives the protein CASSYSKAGGYTF. The chain carries TRBV6-5 and TRBJ1-2; D remains unclear. Germline V gives CDR1 MNHEY, CDR2 SVGAGI. This CDR3 is 13 amino acids long. V dropped 0 bases and J dropped 7 bases, with 9 bases sitting between them.

This clone showed up just once. The genes are TRBV6-5 and TRBJ2-3, with 7 positions matching TRBD2. The V gene end was trimmed by 7 bases and the J gene end by 2 bases; junction bases not matched to a gene: 6. Germline V gene sequence: CDR1 MNHEY, CDR2 SVGAGI. The CDR3 length is 14 residues. The CDR3 sequence is CASTLGGDTDTQYF. In nucleotides, the CDR3 is TGTGCCAGCACCCTGGGGGGGGACACAGATACGCAGTATTTT.